These 14 T cell receptor beta chains were all obtained from the same sample, sequenced in a study of blood T cells in healthy people across ages. Primed by a sample-barcoded 5' primer and a J-beta primer mix, a second PCR proceeded for about 7 to 11 cycles. From the 5' RACE reads, TCRdb called clonotypes with MiXCR, one entry per CDR3 protein. This table has hundreds of thousands of distinct CDR3 sequences, approximately 52% appearing once. The material sequenced was blood. All receptors derive from a woman aged 80 or older in good health.

This clonotype was recorded many times. The V call is TRBV12-3 or TRBV12-4, the J call TRBJ2-5; D is possibly TRBD1 (5 bases). Trimming removed 6 bases from V and 2 bases from J, with 10 bases in between. The CDR3 is made up of 13 amino acids. The CDR3 protein is CASRTTAQETQYF. The CDR3 region has the DNA TGTGCCAGCAGAACGACAGCGCAAGAGACCCAGTACTTC.

J is TRBJ2-5 and V is TRBV15, with 7 nucleotides matching TRBD1. CDR3 length equals 15 residues. Looked up from germline, CDR1 is LNHNV and CDR2 is YYDKDF (reference sequence). Germline trimming cut 5 bases from V and 1 base from J; bases unmatched to any gene: 7. CDR3 amino acids: CATSGTGVGQETQYF. In nucleotides, the CDR3 is TGTGCCACCAGCGGAACAGGGGTTGGCCAAGAGACCCAGTACTTC.

This chain joins TRBV6-1 and TRBJ2-2, with 10 positions matching TRBD1. Per germline, CDR1 MNHNS and CDR2 SASEGT. With 8 bases clipped from V and 3 bases from J, the junction kept 3 bases outside the gene matches. The CDR3 totals 14 residues. DNA of the CDR3: TGTGCCAGCGCGGGACAGGGGTACACCGGGGAGCTGTTTTTT. Encoded protein: CASAGQGYTGELFF.

This clonotype has just a few counts. This chain uses TRBV20-1 with TRBJ2-1; D is unresolved. CDR1 is DFQATT and CDR2 is SNEGSKA in the germline V gene (reference sequence). The CDR3 loop spans 17 amino acids. The ends were cut back, 1 base at V and 5 bases at J, with 21 bases in the middle. The CDR3 DNA sequence: TGCAGTGCTAGAGGGTTTGATGGGTACGGGCCAAACAATGAGCAGTTCTTC. Amino acid sequence: CSARGFDGYGPNNEQFF.

This clonotype occurred many times. This chain joins TRBV28 and TRBJ1-6; the D gene is possibly TRBD1 (6 bases). Trimming pared 7 bases from V and 9 bases from J, leaving 10 bases between. The CDR3 has 12 amino acids. Germline V gene sequence: CDR1 MDHEN, CDR2 SYDVKM. The CDR3 region is CASNRVRSPLHF. DNA of the CDR3: TGTGCCAGCAACAGGGTTCGTTCACCCCTCCACTTT.

Points on this clonotype: This may be a read error, as it is one base from a much larger clone. This sequence joins TRBV20-1 and TRBJ2-1, with D possibly being TRBD2 (5 bases). The J call is doubtful: the DNA matches TRBJ2-7 better. The CDR3 runs to 17 residues. Germline V gives CDR1 DFQATT, CDR2 SNEGSKA (reference sequence). This CDR3 is CSARDRLGLGSYNEQYF. CDR3 DNA sequence: TGCAGTGCTAGAGATCGTCTAGGACTGGGGTCCTACAATGAGCAGTACTTC.

This clonotype was observed many times. The chain has TRBV4-1 and TRBJ1-2, with D possibly TRBD1 on 6 matching bases. Per the germline V gene, CDR1 is MGHRA and CDR2 is YSYEKL. V dropped 1 base and J dropped 4 bases, with 13 bases sitting between them. The CDR3 runs to 15 residues. The chain's CDR3 is CASSQASTGFYGYTF. CDR3 DNA sequence: TGCGCCAGCAGCCAAGCCTCCACAGGGTTCTATGGCTACACCTTC.

This chain connects TRBV7-2 to TRBJ1-1, with unresolved D. Looked up from germline, CDR1 is SGHTA and CDR2 is FQGNSA. The CDR3 is 14 residues long. V gave up 1 base and J gave up 10 bases, with 16 bases separating them. The CDR3 loop reads CASSLGGRTATAFF. The CDR3 nucleotides are TGTGCCAGCAGCTTAGGCGGCAGGACGGCTACAGCTTTCTTT.

Worth noting for this clonotype: One base away lies a much larger clone, so this may be a sequencing read error. Since no conserved phenylalanine or tryptophan closes the CDR3, a read error is the likely cause. This rearrangement joins TRBV18 to TRBJ2-5; D is possibly TRBD1 (6 bases). The CDR3 contains 13 residues. Germline V lookup: CDR1 KGHSH, CDR2 LQKENI. V lost 3 bases and J 7 bases, leaving 12 bases between the germline ends. CDR3 DNA: TGTGCCAGCTCACCCCAGGGGCAGGGGACCCAGTACATC. Translating gives CASSPQGQGTQYI.

This clonotype came up once. A clone one base away is much larger, so this may be a read error. J is TRBJ2-1 and V is TRBV6-5; possibly TRBD1 for D (5 bases). The J call may be mistaken, given a closer DNA end match to TRBJ2-7. The V gene's germline CDR1 is MNHEY and CDR2 SVGAGI. This CDR3 is built from 14 residues. CDR3 sequence (DNA): TGTGCCAGCAGGTACCAGGGTATGTTAGGAGAGCAGTACTTC. Its translation: CASRYQGMLGEQYF.

J is TRBJ2-6 and V is TRBV29-1; D might be TRBD1 (6 bases). CDR3 length equals 16 residues. Germline lookup yields CDR1 SQVTM and CDR2 ANQGSEA. V was trimmed by 3 bases and J by 0 bases, leaving 12 bases between them. The CDR3 region is CSVEDSSFSGANVLTF. CDR3 DNA sequence: TGCAGCGTTGAGGACAGTTCATTCTCTGGGGCCAACGTCCTGACTTTC.

This clonotype was observed a few times. The chain employs TRBV29-1 and TRBJ1-1; 8 positions agree with TRBD1. The junction had 6 bases not matched to a gene; V was cut back by 0 bases and J by 6 bases. CDR1 and CDR2 from the germline V gene are SQVTM and ANQGSEA. CDR3 length: 14 amino acids. The CDR3 sequence is CSVEDPGRGPEAFF. The DNA of the CDR3 is TGCAGCGTTGAAGACCCCGGCAGGGGGCCTGAAGCTTTCTTT. Combining the CDR3 with reference TRBV29-1 and TRBJ1-1 gives the whole variable domain SAVISQKPSRDICQRGTSLTIQCQVDSQVTMMFWYRQQPGQSLTLIATANQGSEATYESGFVIDKFPISRPNLTFSTLTVSNMSPEDSSIYLCSVEDPGRGPEAFFGQGTRLTVV.

The V gene is TRBV7-2, the J gene TRBJ2-1; the D is unclear. Per germline, CDR1 SGHTA and CDR2 FQGNSA. This CDR3 spans 15 amino acids. Deletions cut 3 bases from V and 9 bases from J, with 18 bases between. CDR3 residues: CASSLGDSPLGEQFF. The CDR3 nucleotides read TGTGCCAGCAGCTTGGGTGACTCCCCCTTGGGTGAGCAGTTCTTC.

This clonotype was observed at least ten times. The rearrangement links TRBV4-1 to TRBJ2-7; the D is unclear. Germline V CDR1 and CDR2: MGHRA, YSYEKL. V was trimmed by 1 base and J by 4 bases, leaving 20 bases between them. The CDR3 totals 17 residues. Here the CDR3 reads CASSQAVRNSFPYEQYF. Here the CDR3 DNA reads TGCGCCAGCAGCCAAGCGGTGCGTAACAGTTTCCCGTACGAGCAGTACTTC.